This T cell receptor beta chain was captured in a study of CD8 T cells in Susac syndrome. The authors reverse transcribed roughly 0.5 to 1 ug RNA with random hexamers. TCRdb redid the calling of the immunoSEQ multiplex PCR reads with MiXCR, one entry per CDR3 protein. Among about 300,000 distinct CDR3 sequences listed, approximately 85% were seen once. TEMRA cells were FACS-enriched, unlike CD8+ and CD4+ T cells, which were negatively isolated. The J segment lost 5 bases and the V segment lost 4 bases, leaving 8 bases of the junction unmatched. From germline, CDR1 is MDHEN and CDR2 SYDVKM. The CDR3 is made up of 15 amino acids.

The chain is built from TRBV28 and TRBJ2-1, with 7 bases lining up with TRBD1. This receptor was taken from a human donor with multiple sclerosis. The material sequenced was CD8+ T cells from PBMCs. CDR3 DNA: TGTGCCAGCAGTTCCCCGGGACAGATACACAATGAGCAGTTCTTC. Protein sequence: CASSSPGQIHNEQFF.